These 5 T cell receptor beta chains were all obtained from the same sample, sequenced in a study of T cell responses to AZD1222 COVID-19 vaccine. The repertoire was sequenced with immunoSEQ multiplex PCR; TCRdb's copy has only in-frame clones and lacks some. The repertoire has 150,000 to 200,000 clones, about 92% of them found once; the top ten carry 1% to 1.5%. Sample: peripheral blood, taken on day 0 of AZD1222 vaccination. These receptors were collected from an adult in good health.

On this clone itself: The sample has other DNA sequences that encode this CDR3 too. CDR3 nucleotides: TGTGCCAGCAGCTTAGGGCAGGGAAACACTGAAGCTTTCTTT. This translates into CASSLGQGNTEAFF. The V call is TRBV7-9, the J call TRBJ1-1, with D maybe TRBD1 (5 bases). Germline V lookup: CDR1 SEHNR, CDR2 FQNEAQ (reference sequence). The CDR3 has 14 residues. Trimming left V 1 base short and J 2 bases short, with 8 bases between.

V gene TRBV5-8 combines with J gene TRBJ2-5; 8 positions agree with TRBD2. The ends lost 6 bases at V and 10 bases at J; junction bases unmatched: 17. The germline gives CDR1 SGHTS, CDR2 YDEGEE. The CDR3 covers 15 residues. The CDR3 is CASNPLRSGVGDQYF. In DNA form, the CDR3 reads TGTGCCAGCAACCCCCTCCGTAGCGGGGTAGGGGACCAGTACTTC. Full variable domain (missing parts from reference TRBV5-8 and TRBJ2-5): EAGVTQSPTHLIKTRGQQATLRCSPISGHTSVYWYQQALGLGLQFLLWYDEGEERNRGNFPPRFSGRQFPNYSSELNVNALELEDSALYLCASNPLRSGVGDQYFGPGTRLLVL.

This sequence joins TRBV5-1 and TRBJ1-1; a possible D gene is TRBD1 (6 bases). Looked up from germline, CDR1 is SGHRS and CDR2 is YFSETQ. The CDR3 loop spans 16 amino acids. With 0 bases removed from V and 0 bases from J, the gap between germline ends came to 12 bases. This chain's CDR3 is CASSLEGGRMNTEAFF. The CDR3 DNA follows: TGCGCCAGCAGCTTGGAGGGGGGCAGGATGAACACTGAAGCTTTCTTT.

The chain has TRBV7-9 and TRBJ1-5; D is perhaps TRBD1 (6 bases). Trimming stripped 6 bases from V and 0 bases from J, with 12 bases between. Germline CDR1 is SEHNR and CDR2 is FQNEAQ (reference sequence). CDR3 length: 15 residues. The CDR3: CASSRGGYSNQPQHF. As DNA, the CDR3 is TGTGCCAGCAGTAGGGGGGGCTATAGCAATCAGCCCCAGCATTTT.

The chain is built from TRBV2 and TRBJ2-7; 8 nucleotides match TRBD2. CDR3 length: 14 residues. The trim removed 2 bases at V and 2 bases at J, leaving 2 bases unmatched. The germline V gene encodes CDR1 SNHLY and CDR2 FYNNEI. The CDR3: CASSEMRGAYEQYF. The CDR3 bases are TGTGCCAGCAGTGAAATGCGGGGGGCCTACGAGCAGTACTTC.